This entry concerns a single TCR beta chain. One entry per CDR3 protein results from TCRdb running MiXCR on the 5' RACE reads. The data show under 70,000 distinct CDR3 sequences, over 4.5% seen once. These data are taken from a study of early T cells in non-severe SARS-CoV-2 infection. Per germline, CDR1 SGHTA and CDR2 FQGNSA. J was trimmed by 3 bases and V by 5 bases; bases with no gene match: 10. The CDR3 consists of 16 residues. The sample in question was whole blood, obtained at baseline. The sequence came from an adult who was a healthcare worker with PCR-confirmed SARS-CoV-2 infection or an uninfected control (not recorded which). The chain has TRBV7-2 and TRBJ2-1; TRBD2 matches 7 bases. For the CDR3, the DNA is TGTGCCAGCAGCCTATCGGCTAGCGGAAACTACAATGAGCAGTTCTTC. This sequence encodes CASSLSASGNYNEQFF.